The 27 T cell receptor beta chains below come from one sample, sequenced in a study of blood T cell repertoires in COVID-19. Measured with immunoSEQ multiplex PCR; TCRdb has only the in-frame clones, and not every one. Of around 370,000 clones in the sample, approximately 87% were seen once. Material: peripheral blood. These receptors were obtained from a woman aged 45-65 years with COVID-19, enrolled during active disease.

The CDR3 loop is CASSQKSYEQYF. The CDR3 DNA reads TGTGCCAGCAGTCAGAAGTCCTACGAGCAGTACTTC. The chain links TRBV6-2 or TRBV6-3 to TRBJ2-7; D not resolved. This CDR3 region has 12 residues. CDR1 and CDR2 (germline): MNHEY, SVGEGT. The V end was cut by 5 bases, the J end by 1 base, with 6 bases between.

V usage is TRBV19 and J usage is TRBJ1-1, with unresolved D. The CDR3 consists of 11 residues. Trimming left V 5 bases short and J 1 base short, with 2 bases between. Germline CDR1 LNHDA, CDR2 SQIVND (reference sequence). The CDR3 loop reads CASSRNTEAFF. CDR3 bases: TGTGCCAGTAGTCGGAACACTGAAGCTTTCTTT.

The rearrangement joins TRBV19 to TRBJ2-5; D possibly corresponds to TRBD2 (5 bases). With 6 bases removed from V and 2 bases from J, the gap between germline ends came to 13 bases. Germline V gene data show CDR1 as LNHDA and CDR2 as SQIVND (reference sequence). The CDR3 length is 14 residues. CDR3 region: CASSRLASQETQYF. CDR3 sequence (DNA): TGTGCCAGTAGCCGCCTAGCCTCACAAGAGACCCAGTACTTC.

This chain uses TRBV7-9 with TRBJ1-5; TRBD1 agrees at 8 bases. CDR1 SEHNR and CDR2 FQNEAQ come from the germline V gene (reference sequence). The V and J ends lost 5 bases and 0 bases, in that order; junction bases with no gene match: 9. This CDR3 is built from 17 residues. As DNA, the CDR3 is TGTGCCAGCAGCGGGACAGGAGGCGAGTATAGCAATCAGCCCCAGCATTTT. Its translation: CASSGTGGEYSNQPQHF. The full variable domain, with the rest looked up from reference TRBV7-9 and TRBJ1-5, is DTGVSQNPRHKITKRGQNVTFRCDPISEHNRLYWYRQTLGQGPEFLTYFQNEAQLEKSRLLSDRFSAERPKGSFSTLEIQRTEQGDSAMYLCASSGTGGEYSNQPQHFGDGTRLSIL.

This clone was seen a single time. The genes are TRBV11-3 and TRBJ2-1, with TRBD2 matching over 14 bases. From germline, CDR1 is SGHNT and CDR2 YENEEA. The CDR3 runs 15 residues. V dropped 5 bases and J dropped 7; count of bases not matched to a gene: 4. The CDR3 is CASSPGTSGRNEQFF. The CDR3 DNA reads as TGTGCCAGCAGCCCGGGGACTAGCGGGAGAAATGAGCAGTTCTTC.

The V call is TRBV27, the J call TRBJ1-2; 8 bases are a match to TRBD1. Germline V lookup: CDR1 MNHEY, CDR2 SMNVEV (reference sequence). With 5 bases clipped from V and 2 bases from J, the junction kept 10 bases outside the gene matches. This CDR3 has 16 residues. CDR3 residues: CASSLAYRQGNYGYTF. DNA for the CDR3: TGTGCCAGCAGTCTGGCTTACAGACAGGGGAACTATGGCTACACCTTC.

The V and J genes are TRBV19 and TRBJ1-2; a weak D match, TRBD1 (6 bases). The V end lost 6 bases, the J end lost 0 bases, and 14 bases lay between the germline ends. The CDR3 runs to 15 residues. Germline loops: CDR1 LNHDA, CDR2 SQIVND (reference sequence). Here the CDR3 DNA reads TGTGCCAGTAGAGGGGGGGCCGTCGCTAACTATGGCTACACCTTC. This sequence encodes CASRGGAVANYGYTF.

The chain carries TRBV6-5 and TRBJ2-7; D possibly corresponds to TRBD1 (6 bases). Trimming took off 8 bases at V and 2 bases at J, with 10 bases between the two ends. The CDR3 is 12 amino acids. Germline V gives CDR1 MNHEY, CDR2 SVGAGI. CDR3 sequence (DNA): TGTGCCAGCGGACAGAGAACCTACGAGCAGTACTTC. Translating it yields CASGQRTYEQYF.

This clone was recorded only once. The rearrangement links TRBV6-6 to TRBJ2-2, with D possibly being TRBD1 (6 bases). V lost 4 bases and J lost 3, with 15 bases in between. The germline V gene encodes CDR1 MNHNY and CDR2 SVGAGI (reference sequence). The CDR3 has 16 amino acids. The CDR3 region is CASSSNRDTYTGELFF. CDR3 nucleotides: TGTGCCAGCAGTTCTAACCGGGACACATACACCGGGGAGCTGTTTTTT.

This clone was recorded once. This chain connects TRBV20-1 to TRBJ2-1; D gene uncertain. V dropped 1 base and J dropped 8 bases, with 6 bases sitting between them. In germline, CDR1 is DFQATT, CDR2 SNEGSKA (reference sequence). The CDR3 has 11 residues. CDR3 nucleotides: TGCAGTGCTAGAGTTGTCGATGAGCAGTTCTTC. Translation gives CSARVVDEQFF.

With regard to this clone: Other DNA sequences of this sample code for an identical CDR3. The chain is built from TRBV5-1 and TRBJ1-2; 8 positions match TRBD1. V was pared by 4 bases and J by 3 bases, with 2 bases of the junction left unmatched. Germline V lookup: CDR1 SGHRS, CDR2 YFSETQ. The CDR3 is made up of 13 amino acids. The CDR3 sequence: CASSQTGDYGYTF. CDR3 DNA: TGCGCCAGCAGCCAGACAGGGGACTATGGCTACACCTTC.

V is TRBV5-4 and J is TRBJ2-3; 13 bases match TRBD2. The CDR3 loop spans 17 amino acids. V lost 3 bases and J lost 1; bases outside the gene matches: 5. From germline, CDR1 is SGHNT and CDR2 YYREEE (reference sequence). CDR3 in amino acids: CASSSLAGGLGTDTQYF. DNA of the CDR3: TGTGCCAGCAGCTCACTAGCGGGAGGGTTAGGCACAGATACGCAGTATTTT.

The chain couples TRBV2 to TRBJ2-7; 9 nucleotides agree with TRBD1. Trimming at V came to 7 bases and at J to 3 bases, leaving 16 bases not matched to a gene. CDR1 SNHLY and CDR2 FYNNEI come from the germline V gene. The CDR3 covers 17 residues. CDR3 sequence: CASIDRDRAIRGYEQYF. The CDR3 DNA follows: TGTGCCAGCATTGACCGGGACAGGGCTATAAGGGGCTACGAGCAGTACTTC.

V is TRBV7-9 and J is TRBJ2-3; 9 nucleotides match TRBD2. Germline loops: CDR1 SEHNR, CDR2 FQNEAQ (reference sequence). V dropped 1 base and J dropped 3; count of bases not matched to a gene: 8. CDR3 length: 17 amino acids. CDR3 sequence (DNA): TGTGCCAGCAGCTTAGGGGTCACTAGCGGGTGGACAGATACGCAGTATTTT. Translation gives CASSLGVTSGWTDTQYF. Complete variable domain (other parts from reference TRBV7-9 and TRBJ2-3): DTGVSQNPRHKITKRGQNVTFRCDPISEHNRLYWYRQTLGQGPEFLTYFQNEAQLEKSRLLSDRFSAERPKGSFSTLEIQRTEQGDSAMYLCASSLGVTSGWTDTQYFGPGTRLTVL.

The J gene is TRBJ1-3, the V gene TRBV18; D might be TRBD1 (6 bases). The CDR3 runs 16 residues. The V end was cut by 5 bases, the J end by 1 base, with 15 bases between. Germline CDR1 and CDR2: KGHSH and LQKENI. CDR3 loop: CASSFTGTSSGNTIYF. CDR3 coding DNA: TGTGCCAGCTCATTCACAGGGACCTCTTCTGGAAACACCATATATTTT.

In this sample, this clone turned up once. This chain connects TRBV6-2 or TRBV6-3 to TRBJ2-1; 7 nucleotides align to TRBD1. Looked up from germline, CDR1 is MNHEY and CDR2 is SVGEGT. The CDR3 has 14 amino acids. V lost 2 bases to trimming and J lost 3 bases; unmatched junction nucleotides: 1. The CDR3 DNA sequence: TGTGCCAGCAGTTACACAGGGGTCTACAATGAGCAGTTCTTC. Protein sequence: CASSYTGVYNEQFF.

The V gene is TRBV7-2, the J gene TRBJ2-7; weak D call: TRBD1 (6 bases). Germline loops: CDR1 SGHTA, CDR2 FQGNSA. The CDR3 runs 13 residues. Trimming left V 3 bases short and J 11 bases short, with 17 bases between. This CDR3 reads CASSFPETGREYF. CDR3 nucleotides: TGTGCCAGCAGCTTCCCAGAGACAGGAAGGGAGTACTTC.

This rearrangement joins TRBV19 to TRBJ1-3; perhaps TRBD1 as D (6 bases). This CDR3 region has 13 residues. Germline CDR1 LNHDA, CDR2 SQIVND (reference sequence). Trimming took 5 bases from V and 4 from J, leaving 9 bases between them. CDR3 region: CASSARGGNTIYF. In nucleotides, the CDR3 is TGTGCCAGTAGTGCGAGGGGGGGAAACACCATATATTTT.

This chain uses TRBV11-2 with TRBJ2-1; TRBD2 might be the D (6 bases). From germline, CDR1 is SGHAT and CDR2 FQNNGV. The CDR3 sequence is 14 residues long. The V gene lost 3 bases and the J gene lost 4 bases, with 10 bases spanning the gap. This chain's CDR3 is CASSFAGLYNEQFF. CDR3 coding DNA: TGTGCCAGCAGCTTCGCGGGACTTTACAATGAGCAGTTCTTC.

The gene calls are TRBV15 and TRBJ2-3, with unresolved D. Between the trimmed V and J ends, which lost 3 bases and 0 bases, there was a span of 22 bases. Looked up from germline, CDR1 is LNHNV and CDR2 is YYDKDF (reference sequence). This CDR3 has 19 residues. The CDR3 nucleotides read TGTGCCACCAGCAGCGAACTCGTTGGCGGCATGGAAAGCACAGATACGCAGTATTTT. Its protein is CATSSELVGGMESTDTQYF.

The chain employs TRBV5-1 and TRBJ2-2, with 15 bases identical to TRBD2. J lost 4 bases, V lost 3 bases, and 13 bases had no gene match. The germline V gene has CDR1 SGHRS and CDR2 YFSETQ. This CDR3 has 20 amino acids. The CDR3 spells CASSYKTGTSGRWGTGELFF. The CDR3 bases are TGCGCCAGCAGCTACAAAACCGGGACTAGCGGGAGGTGGGGCACCGGGGAGCTGTTTTTT.

V and J are TRBV18 and TRBJ1-1; 9 bases fit TRBD1. Trimming cost V 8 bases and J 2 bases; bases outside gene matches: 6. The CDR3 consists of 14 residues. Per germline, CDR1 KGHSH and CDR2 LQKENI. CDR3 nucleotides: TGTGCCAGCACGGGACAGGGAGTTAACACTGAAGCTTTCTTT. Amino acids: CASTGQGVNTEAFF.

As for this clone: Sequence at one end of the junction differs from germline and may be a read error. CDR3 protein: CASSQARVQGRAGELFF. Written as DNA, the CDR3 is TGTGCTAGCAGCCAAGCGCGCGTACAGGGTAGGGCCGGGGAGCTGTTTTTT. The chain combines TRBV7-7 with TRBJ2-2; maybe TRBD1 (6 bases). The germline V gene encodes CDR1 SSHAT and CDR2 FNYEAQ (reference sequence). The CDR3 contains 17 residues. Full variable domain (rest looked up from reference TRBV7-7 and TRBJ2-2): GAGVSQSPRYKVTKRGQDVTLRCDPISSHATLYWYQQALGQGPEFLTYFNYEAQPDKSGLPSDRFSAERPEGSISTLTIQRTEQRDSAMYRCASSQARVQGRAGELFFGEGSRLTVL.

The J gene is TRBJ2-2, the V gene TRBV14; D is uncertain. The CDR3 extends over 14 amino acids. CDR1 is SGHDN and CDR2 is FVKESK in the germline V gene. V lost 0 bases to trimming and J lost 5 bases, with 7 bases between them. This CDR3 reads CASSQESQTGELFF. The CDR3 DNA sequence: TGTGCCAGCAGCCAAGAATCACAGACCGGGGAGCTGTTTTTT.

The rearrangement joins TRBV27 to TRBJ1-2; D perhaps matches TRBD1 (5 bases). The CDR3 spans 16 residues. From germline, CDR1 is MNHEY and CDR2 SMNVEV (reference sequence). V gave up 8 bases and J gave up 4 bases, with 23 bases separating them. CDR3: CASGSGGEGMSYGYTF. The DNA of the CDR3 is TGTGCCAGCGGCTCCGGGGGGGAGGGGATGTCCTATGGCTACACCTTC.

CDR3 sequence (DNA): TGCGCCAGTAGGGGACTAGCGGGAGTCCAAGTGCAAAATGAGCAGTTCTTC. Protein sequence: CASRGLAGVQVQNEQFF. The chain links TRBV4-1 to TRBJ2-1, with 14 bases fitting TRBD2. The CDR3 extends over 17 amino acids. With V trimmed by 9 bases and J by 7 bases, 14 bases remained unmatched. Germline lookup yields CDR1 MGHRA and CDR2 YSYEKL.

This clone appeared a single time. The CDR3 here is CAWSGGTSTDTQYF. The CDR3 coding sequence is TGTGCCTGGAGTGGCGGGACCTCCACAGATACGCAGTATTTT. The chain recombines TRBV30 with TRBJ2-3, with D possibly TRBD2 on 6 matching bases. The CDR3 sequence is 14 residues long. The ends were cut back, 1 base at V and 2 bases at J, with 10 bases in the middle. Germline CDR1 reads GTSNPN; CDR2 reads SVGIG (reference sequence).